The 10 T cell receptor beta chains listed next were all sequenced from one sample in a study of cytomegalovirus exposure and HLA in healthy donors. Primers included in the PCR were 60 Vbeta and 13 Jbeta primers. TCRdb's table, derived via immunoSEQ multiplex PCR, lists solely in-frame clones and lacks some. The sample comprises 40,000 to 45,000 clones, roughly 60% of which are singletons, and approximately 8.4% rests with the top ten. Material for sequencing was PBMCs. These receptor sequences come from a human donor in good health.

As concerns this clone: The conserved closing phenylalanine or tryptophan is absent in this CDR3, likely reflecting a read error. The V gene is TRBV29-1, the J gene TRBJ1-6; TRBD1 agrees at 7 bases. The CDR3 covers 13 residues. V dropped 5 bases and J dropped 4; count of bases not matched to a gene: 2. From germline, CDR1 is SQVTM and CDR2 ANQGSEA. The chain's CDR3 is CSVQQGYNSPLHV. The CDR3 bases are TGCAGCGTTCAACAGGGGTATAATTCACCCCTCCACGTT.

V and J are TRBV6-1 and TRBJ1-6, with 8 bases lining up with TRBD1. V gave up 4 bases and J gave up 5 bases; unmatched junction bases: 10. From germline, CDR1 is MNHNS and CDR2 SASEGT. The CDR3 is 17 residues long. CDR3 sequence reads: CASSGGRGPDNNSPLHF. CDR3 DNA sequence: TGTGCCAGCAGTGGGGGCAGGGGGCCGGATAATAATTCACCCCTCCACTTT.

DNA of the CDR3: TGTGCCAGCAGCCGCGGACAGGGTAACTACGAGCAGTACTTC. Its translation: CASSRGQGNYEQYF. The chain uses TRBV5-6 and TRBJ2-7; 8 bases align to TRBD1. Trimming cost V 4 bases and J 3 bases; bases outside gene matches: 6. Per the germline V gene, CDR1 is SGHDT and CDR2 is YYEEEE. The CDR3 runs to 14 residues.

This clone came up once. This chain joins TRBV11-2 and TRBJ2-1; 10 bases are a match to TRBD2. Germline CDR1 and CDR2: SGHAT and FQNNGV. Trimming took 6 bases from V and 4 from J; bases not matched to a gene: 12. The CDR3 is 17 residues long. The CDR3 DNA reads as TGTGCCAGCAGGGCCCTCCGGACTAGCGGAGGTTACAATGAGCAGTTCTTC. Protein product: CASRALRTSGGYNEQFF.

In the case of this clone: It is unclear where the CDR3 begins or ends on the DNA, so no DNA is shown, and the CDR3 is as TCRdb lists it. The rearrangement links TRBV14 to TRBJ2-7; no DNA check was done on the table's D call, TRBD1. CDR1 is SGHDN, CDR2 FVKESK, per germline. 12 amino acids form the CDR3, both terminal residues included. This chain's CDR3 is CASSHFGTGAYF.

The CDR3 protein is CASGNTGLRETQYF. In nucleotides, the CDR3 is TGTGCCAGCGGCAATACAGGGTTGCGGGAGACCCAGTACTTC. This sequence joins TRBV27 and TRBJ2-5, with D possibly being TRBD1 (6 bases). The V gene lost 8 bases and the J gene lost 5 bases, with 18 bases spanning the gap. CDR1 and CDR2 (germline): MNHEY, SMNVEV (reference sequence). The CDR3 has 14 residues.

J is TRBJ2-1 and V is TRBV11-1; 10 bases align to TRBD2. This CDR3 has 16 amino acids. Trimming at V came to 1 base and at J to 6 bases, leaving 6 bases not matched to a gene. Germline V gene lookup returns CDR1 SGHAT and CDR2 FQDESV (reference sequence). CDR3 region: CASSLVLAGAANEQFF. The DNA of the CDR3 is TGTGCCAGCAGCTTAGTCCTAGCGGGGGCCGCCAATGAGCAGTTCTTC. The full variable domain, completed using reference TRBV11-1 and TRBJ2-1, is EAEVAQSPRYKITEKSQAVAFWCDPISGHATLYWYRQILGQGPELLVQFQDESVVDDSQLPKDRFSAERLKGVDSTLKIQPAELGDSAMYLCASSLVLAGAANEQFFGPGTRLTVL.

The V and J genes are TRBV7-9 and TRBJ2-4; D is ambiguous. Trimming shortened V by 1 base and J by 7 bases, and 11 bases separated the two germline ends. The V gene's germline CDR1 is SEHNR and CDR2 FQNEAQ (reference sequence). This CDR3 comprises 14 residues. The CDR3: CASSLDGWSNIQYF. The CDR3 region has the DNA TGTGCCAGCAGCTTAGACGGTTGGAGTAACATTCAGTACTTC.

The chain employs TRBV30 and TRBJ1-2; 8 bases map to TRBD1. This CDR3 comprises 13 residues. The junction had 5 bases not matched to a gene; V was cut back by 1 base and J by 7 bases. Germline V gene data show CDR1 as GTSNPN and CDR2 as SVGIG (reference sequence). CDR3 nucleotides: TGTGCCTGGAGTGCGACAGGGGTCTCTGGCTACACCTTC. This translates into CAWSATGVSGYTF.

This clone has only a few counts. V usage is TRBV7-9 and J usage is TRBJ2-3, with 9 bases fitting TRBD2. Germline loops: CDR1 SEHNR, CDR2 FQNEAQ (reference sequence). V shed 6 bases, J shed 5 bases, and the junction held 6 bases outside the gene matches. CDR3 length equals 14 residues. The CDR3 protein is CASRRSSGEDTQYF. For the CDR3, the DNA is TGTGCCAGCAGACGGTCTAGCGGGGAAGATACGCAGTATTTT.